The TCR beta chain under discussion was sequenced for a study of T cells in Graves' hyperthyroidism and ophthalmopathy. Overall study results and limits: Expanded thyroid clonotypes (above 0.001) were mostly also found in blood.

Thyroid ultrasound, orbital computed tomography, clinical symptoms, and serum thyroxine and TRAb underpinned diagnoses. The source of the PBMCs was less than 12 ml of fresh peripheral blood. RNA transcripts provided the source from which TCR beta CDR3 regions were amplified. The primer set for the first-round RT-PCR of the TCR CDR3 was HTBI. MiXCR was run by TCRdb on the multiplex PCR reads, yielding one entry per CDR3 protein. The sample yields about 640,000 distinct CDR3 sequences, 14% seen once. The V end lost 2 bases, the J end lost 8 bases, and 12 bases lay between the germline ends. The CDR3 consists of 14 residues. Germline V CDR1 and CDR2: MNHEY, SVGEGT. As concerns this clonotype: Its antigen is unknown.

The chain combines TRBV6-2 or TRBV6-3 with TRBJ2-2, with a tentative D call TRBD2 (5 bases). Sequenced material: blood. The sequence came from a woman between 45 and 60 years old with Graves' ophthalmopathy. This CDR3 reads CASSYVAGMGELFF. The CDR3 DNA is TGTGCCAGCAGTTACGTGGCGGGTATGGGGGAGCTGTTTTTT.